A single sample is the source of the 4 T cell receptor beta chains below, sequenced in a study of T cell responses to AZD1222 COVID-19 vaccine. Measured with immunoSEQ multiplex PCR; TCRdb has only the in-frame clones, and not every one. The sample shows 100,000 to 120,000 clones, around 76% of them seen only once. The sequencing used peripheral blood, collected on day 0 of AZD1222 vaccination. Receptors originate from an adult in good health.

The chain joins TRBV5-1 to TRBJ2-1; D assignment may be TRBD1 or TRBD2 (5 bases each). Germline V gene lookup returns CDR1 SGHRS and CDR2 YFSETQ. This CDR3 is 13 amino acids long. V dropped 4 bases and J dropped 3 bases, with 8 bases sitting between them. The CDR3 is CASSPGLYNEQFF. The DNA for the CDR3 is TGCGCCAGCAGCCCGGGGCTCTACAATGAGCAGTTCTTC.

This sequence joins TRBV19 and TRBJ1-2; D is undetermined. CDR3 length equals 13 residues. Germline assignment: CDR1 LNHDA and CDR2 SQIVND (reference sequence). Trimming removed 7 bases at V and 7 bases at J, with 16 bases between. The CDR3 bases are TGTGCCAGTACCCCTGGGGTGCGTGGTGGCTACACCTTC. It translates to CASTPGVRGGYTF.

The chain has TRBV12-3 or TRBV12-4 and TRBJ1-2; D call uncertain. This CDR3 has 13 amino acids. V dropped 3 bases and J dropped 1 base, with 6 bases sitting between them. This chain's CDR3 is CASSFFLNYGYTF. Here the CDR3 DNA reads TGTGCCAGCAGTTTTTTTCTTAACTATGGCTACACCTTC.

The chain links TRBV5-6 to TRBJ2-7; no firm D call. This CDR3 spans 15 amino acids. V lost 4 bases, J lost 6 bases, and 20 bases lay in between. The V gene's germline CDR1 is SGHDT and CDR2 YYEEEE. CDR3 sequence reads: CASSEGPRTVREQYF. DNA of the CDR3: TGTGCCAGCAGCGAAGGACCCAGGACCGTTCGCGAGCAGTACTTC.